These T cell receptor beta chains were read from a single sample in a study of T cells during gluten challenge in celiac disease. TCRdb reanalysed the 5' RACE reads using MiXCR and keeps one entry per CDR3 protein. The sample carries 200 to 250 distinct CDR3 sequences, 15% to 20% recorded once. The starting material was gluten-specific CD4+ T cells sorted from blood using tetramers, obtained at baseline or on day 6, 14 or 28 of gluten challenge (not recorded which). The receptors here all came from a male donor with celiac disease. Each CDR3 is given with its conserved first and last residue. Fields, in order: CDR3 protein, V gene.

CASSSRGGNEQFF,TRBV4-2
CASSFSGGITEAFF,TRBV7-2
CSVATVPGREQFF,TRBV29-1
CASSLARAAGEQYF,TRBV7-2
CASQDPVTSGRAGELFF,TRBV4-2
CASLGALEETQYF,TRBV5-1
CASSQVPATNYGYTF,TRBV4-2
CASSYILAGEQYF,TRBV2
CASSVRQEYSGNTIYF,TRBV5-6
CSAFQGGDTEAFF,TRBV20-1
CASSLRVLETQYF,TRBV7-2
CASSLTGYSNQPQHF,TRBV2
CASSLLAGVWQNIQYF,TRBV2
CASSVRWLETQYF,TRBV7-2
CASSYSHEGLQFF,TRBV6-2/TRBV6-3
CASSLIPTDTQYF,TRBV5-1
CASSSRTGNTIYF,TRBV7-2
CASSQGQAGDTQYF,TRBV4-1